Listed here is a single TCR beta chain. What it binds is unknown. The PCR was carried out with 60 Vbeta primers and 13 Jbeta primers. Method: immunoSEQ multiplex PCR; TCRdb's copy keeps in-frame clones and lacks some. The profile shows roughly 150,000 clones, 68% of them singletons. This CDR3 region has 18 residues. These data originate in a study of cytomegalovirus exposure and HLA in healthy donors. Findings and limits, study-wide: In a later analysis, V- and J-gene trimming of beta chains associated with a DCLRE1C missense variant, replicated independently. Apparent HLA restriction characterized most CMV-associated TCR beta chains in a later analysis.

The specimen sequenced was PBMCs. V gene TRBV1 combines with J gene TRBJ2-3; the DNA was not compared with TRBD2, the D call given in the table. TRBV1 is an annotated pseudogene. The receptor comes from a man aged 55 to 70 in good health and CMV-seronegative. CDR3 sequence (DNA): TGCACCAGCAGCCAAGATCTCGGGGCTAGCGGGAGCACAGATACGCAGTATTTT. As protein: CTSSQDLGASGSTDTQYF.